Below are 13 T cell receptor beta chains sequenced from a single sample in a study of blood T cell repertoires in COVID-19. Profiling relied on immunoSEQ multiplex PCR, and the TCRdb table lists in-frame clones only, not all of them. The profile shows about 74,000 clones, almost 85% of them singletons. Sequencing was carried out using peripheral blood. Every receptor here comes from a man between 70 and 80 years old with acute or convalescent COVID-19.

This sequence joins TRBV30 and TRBJ2-7; the match to TRBD2 covers 13 bases. V was clipped by 2 bases and J by 6 bases; unmatched bases: 7. The CDR3 sequence is 15 residues long. Germline loops: CDR1 GTSNPN, CDR2 SVGIG (reference sequence). CDR3 loop: CAWSFRLAGGSEQYF. The CDR3 region has the DNA TGTGCCTGGAGTTTTCGACTAGCGGGAGGTTCCGAGCAGTACTTC.

J is TRBJ2-2 and V is TRBV5-6; 7 nucleotides match TRBD2. The CDR3 spans 15 residues. Looked up from germline, CDR1 is SGHDT and CDR2 is YYEEEE. The junction had 11 bases not matched to a gene; V was cut back by 7 bases and J by 5 bases. CDR3 DNA: TGTGCCAGCCTGCCGGGGACTATAAATACCGGGGAGCTGTTTTTT. It codes for CASLPGTINTGELFF.

The chain links TRBV10-3 to TRBJ2-2; 9 bases line up with TRBD1. This CDR3 contains 17 residues. The V and J ends lost 0 bases and 1 base, in that order; junction bases with no gene match: 3. CDR1 and CDR2 (germline): ENHRY, SYGVKD. The CDR3 coding sequence is TGTGCCATCAGTGAGTCGAACAGGGGGCAGAACACCGGGGAGCTGTTTTTT. Translating gives CAISESNRGQNTGELFF.

This clone was counted once. The rearrangement links TRBV2 to TRBJ1-2; TRBD1 matches at 9 bases. The CDR3 sequence is 14 residues long. Germline lookup yields CDR1 SNHLY and CDR2 FYNNEI. Losses at the gene ends were 6 bases for V and 5 bases for J; bases not matched to a gene: 7. In nucleotides, the CDR3 is TGTGCCAGCAGGGGGGACAGGGTAGGATATGGCTACACCTTC. This gives the protein CASRGDRVGYGYTF.

The chain joins TRBV6-5 to TRBJ2-1; TRBD2 is a possible D gene (6 bases). This CDR3 is built from 14 residues. The V gene's germline CDR1 is MNHEY and CDR2 SVGAGI. The ends were cut back, 8 bases at V and 4 bases at J, with 15 bases in the middle. As DNA, the CDR3 is TGTGCCAGCCGAGGCGGGGACCGATACAATGAGCAGTTCTTC. Translating gives CASRGGDRYNEQFF.

This clone appeared once. This sequence joins TRBV9 and TRBJ2-2, with TRBD1 matching 7 bases. The V gene's germline CDR1 is SGDLS and CDR2 YYNGEE. The CDR3 consists of 15 residues. Losses at the gene ends were 2 bases for V and 5 bases for J; bases not matched to a gene: 6. As DNA, the CDR3 is TGTGCCAGCAGCGTTCTGGACAGGCAAACCGGGGAGCTGTTTTTT. Residues: CASSVLDRQTGELFF.

The chain uses TRBV6-5 and TRBJ1-2; 10 nucleotides align to TRBD1. This CDR3 is built from 15 residues. With V trimmed by 6 bases and J by 4 bases, 8 bases remained unmatched. Germline V CDR1 and CDR2: MNHEY, SVGAGI. In DNA, the CDR3 is TGTGCCAGCAGAAAGGGACAGGGGAGATTCTATGGCTACACCTTC. Encoded protein: CASRKGQGRFYGYTF.

The chain couples TRBV12-3 or TRBV12-4 to TRBJ2-5; the D gene is possibly TRBD2 (5 bases). The V and J ends lost 3 bases and 3 bases respectively, with 5 bases between them. There are 12 residues in the CDR3. This CDR3 reads CASSFGEETQYF. The CDR3 nucleotides read TGTGCCAGCAGTTTCGGGGAAGAGACCCAGTACTTC.

This rearrangement joins TRBV28 to TRBJ2-4; the D gene is possibly TRBD1 (5 bases). Germline V gene lookup returns CDR1 MDHEN and CDR2 SYDVKM. V lost 4 bases and J 2 bases, leaving 15 bases between the germline ends. The CDR3 is 16 amino acids. DNA for the CDR3: TGTGCCAGCAGTTCGCAGGGTAAAGATACCAAAAACATTCAGTACTTC. Encoded protein: CASSSQGKDTKNIQYF.

The chain uses TRBV7-9 and TRBJ2-3, with D unresolved. The germline CDR1 and CDR2 sequences are SEHNR and FQNEAQ (reference sequence). This CDR3 is 15 amino acids long. V was cut by 5 bases and J by 0 bases, with 12 bases left in between. The CDR3, as DNA: TGTGCCAGCAGCATCGCACTCAAAAGCACAGATACGCAGTATTTT. Translating it yields CASSIALKSTDTQYF.

This clone showed up just a few times. The rearrangement joins TRBV6-1 to TRBJ1-2; D is perhaps TRBD1 (5 bases). Germline CDR1 reads MNHNS; CDR2 reads SASEGT. This CDR3 region has 14 residues. V shed 1 base and J shed 7 bases, with 13 bases lying between them. CDR3 amino acids: CASSEGGLLPGYTF. CDR3 coding DNA: TGTGCCAGCAGTGAAGGGGGCCTCCTCCCTGGCTACACCTTC.

This clone has at least ten counts. V usage is TRBV20-1 and J usage is TRBJ2-5; possible D gene TRBD2, 6 bases. Germline V CDR1 and CDR2: DFQATT, SNEGSKA (reference sequence). V lost 3 bases and J 2 bases, leaving 16 bases between the germline ends. The CDR3 has 15 residues. CDR3: CSASRDSGTQETQYF. The CDR3 DNA follows: TGCAGTGCTAGTCGGGACTCGGGAACGCAAGAGACCCAGTACTTC.

The sample holds one count of this clone. The chain employs TRBV20-1 and TRBJ2-3; 11 bases are shared with TRBD2. Trimming took 3 bases from V and 2 from J; bases not matched to a gene: 7. CDR3 length: 16 residues. Germline CDR1 and CDR2: DFQATT and SNEGSKA (reference sequence). CDR3 bases: TGCAGTGCTAGTGGCCTAGCGGGGGGTGTCACAGATACGCAGTATTTT. It translates to CSASGLAGGVTDTQYF.